Below are 16 T cell receptor beta chains sequenced from a single sample in a study of blood T cells in healthy people across ages. Through a sample-barcoded 5' primer and a J-beta primer mix, a second PCR was run for roughly 6 to 12 cycles. TCRdb re-derived calls from the 5' RACE reads in MiXCR, one entry per CDR3 protein. This table holds roughly 560,000 distinct CDR3 sequences, around 24% found once. The data also belong to a second study, concerning T cells of mothers and their children.

Sequenced input: blood. These receptors all stem from a boy under 18 in good health.

The sample holds a few counts of this clonotype. This chain connects TRBV2 to TRBJ2-1, with D hard to call. The CDR3 runs 13 residues. Germline CDR1 SNHLY, CDR2 FYNNEI. V was trimmed by 6 bases and J by 9 bases, leaving 15 bases between them. For the CDR3, the DNA is TGTGCCAGCAGCGAAAGCCTAGTGGGTGAGCAGTTCTTC. Its protein product is CASSESLVGEQFF. The variable domain in full, with the rest retrieved from reference TRBV2 and TRBJ2-1, is EPEVTQTPSHQVTQMGQEVILRCVPISNHLYFYWYRQILGQKVEFLVSFYNNEISEKSEIFDDQFSVERPDGSNFTLKIRSTKLEDSAMYFCASSESLVGEQFFGPGTRLTVL.

This clonotype was observed a few times. A much larger clone sits a single nucleotide away, making a read error possible. CDR3 nucleotides: TGTGCCAGCAGTGACGGACTAGACACCGGGGAGCTGGTTTTT. This translates into CASSDGLDTGELVF. V usage is TRBV6-4 and J usage is TRBJ2-2, with TRBD2 matching 7 bases. Germline-derived CDR1 and CDR2 are MRHNA and SNTAGT. The CDR3 loop spans 14 amino acids.

CDR3 amino acids: CASSQPQGQAISPLHF. In nucleotides, the CDR3 is TGTGCCAGCAGCCAACCCCAGGGTCAGGCCATTTCACCCCTCCACTTT. V and J are TRBV4-2 and TRBJ1-6; tentatively, D is TRBD1 (5 bases). CDR3 size: 16 residues. Germline values: CDR1 LGHNA, CDR2 YNFKEQ. Trimming pared 2 bases from V and 9 bases from J, leaving 17 bases between.

This chain links TRBV7-9 with TRBJ2-5, with D hard to call. This CDR3 is built from 13 residues. Germline lookup yields CDR1 SEHNR and CDR2 FQNEAQ (reference sequence). Deletions cut 3 bases from V and 9 bases from J, with 14 bases between. The CDR3 loop reads CASSLSGPPAQYF. CDR3 in DNA: TGTGCCAGCAGCTTGAGTGGGCCCCCGGCCCAGTACTTC.

This rearrangement joins TRBV20-1 to TRBJ2-1; 16 nucleotides agree with TRBD2. The V and J ends lost 6 bases and 1 base, in that order; junction bases with no gene match: 6. The CDR3 loop spans 17 amino acids. Germline CDR1 reads DFQATT; CDR2 reads SNEGSKA (reference sequence). The CDR3 loop reads CSATGLAGGPSYNEQFF. Here the CDR3 DNA reads TGCAGTGCCACGGGACTAGCGGGAGGGCCATCCTACAATGAGCAGTTCTTC.

This clonotype was observed a handful of times. The rearrangement joins TRBV6-5 to TRBJ2-5; weak D call: TRBD2 (6 bases). In germline, CDR1 is MNHEY, CDR2 SVGAGI. The length of the CDR3 is 16 residues. V lost 0 bases to trimming and J lost 5 bases, with 16 bases between them. CDR3 protein: CASSYSNAGQRETQYF. For the CDR3, the DNA is TGTGCCAGCAGTTACTCGAATGCGGGGCAGCGGGAGACCCAGTACTTC.

There are a few counts of this clonotype. The chain recombines TRBV10-3 with TRBJ2-7, with 7 bases aligning to TRBD1. In germline, CDR1 is ENHRY, CDR2 SYGVKD. Trimming took 2 bases from V and 2 from J; bases not matched to a gene: 3. This CDR3 is built from 14 residues. This chain's CDR3 is CAISEGQGAYEQYF. The CDR3 DNA reads as TGTGCCATCAGTGAGGGGCAGGGGGCCTACGAGCAGTACTTC.

In its sample, this clonotype was seen many times. The chain joins TRBV5-5 to TRBJ2-1, with a tentative D call TRBD2 (5 bases). The CDR3 consists of 13 residues. Per germline, CDR1 SGHKS and CDR2 YYEKEE (reference sequence). The V gene lost 0 bases and the J gene lost 6 bases, with 7 bases spanning the gap. The CDR3 loop is CASSLERFNEQFF. The CDR3 DNA follows: TGTGCCAGCAGCTTGGAGCGGTTCAATGAGCAGTTCTTC.

This clonotype was counted many times. V gene TRBV6-2 or TRBV6-3 combines with J gene TRBJ2-1; a weak D match, TRBD2 (5 bases). The CDR3 extends over 15 amino acids. Germline values: CDR1 MNHEY, CDR2 SVGEGT. Trimming left V 4 bases short and J 8 bases short, with 18 bases between. Here the CDR3 reads CASSLLVRRYDEQFF. CDR3 nucleotides: TGTGCCAGCAGTTTACTAGTTCGGCGGTATGATGAGCAGTTCTTC.

The sample holds a few counts of this clonotype. V is TRBV4-1 and J is TRBJ1-5; no clear D. CDR1 is MGHRA, CDR2 YSYEKL, per germline. This CDR3 spans 16 amino acids. Trimming removed 0 bases from V and 0 bases from J, with 9 bases in between. The CDR3 sequence: CASSQDPGYSNQPQHF. The CDR3 DNA sequence: TGCGCCAGCAGCCAAGATCCGGGTTATAGCAATCAGCCCCAGCATTTT.

The V call is TRBV9, the J call TRBJ2-3; TRBD1 or TRBD2 may be the D gene (5 bases each). The V gene's germline CDR1 is SGDLS and CDR2 YYNGEE. The V and J ends lost 0 bases and 5 bases respectively, with 10 bases between them. This CDR3 region has 14 residues. Written as DNA, the CDR3 is TGTGCCAGCAGCGTAGATGGGGGTAAAGATACGCAGTATTTT. This codes for CASSVDGGKDTQYF.

The chain uses TRBV29-1 and TRBJ2-5; D is possibly TRBD1 (5 bases). V was shortened by 6 bases and J by 5 bases, with 13 bases between the two germline ends. The CDR3 contains 12 residues. Per germline, CDR1 SQVTM and CDR2 ANQGSEA. The CDR3: CSVWTRSETQYF. In DNA, the CDR3 is TGCAGCGTCTGGACACGGTCGGAGACCCAGTACTTC.

The sample holds a few counts of this clonotype. The chain links TRBV5-1 to TRBJ2-1; TRBD2 aligns across 12 bases. Germline CDR1 reads SGHRS; CDR2 reads YFSETQ. After removal of 4 bases from V and 1 base from J, the junction contained 3 bases not matched to a gene. The CDR3 loop spans 16 amino acids. CDR3: CASSDGLAGSYNEQFF. The CDR3 DNA follows: TGCGCCAGCAGCGACGGACTAGCGGGATCCTACAATGAGCAGTTCTTC.

The chain couples TRBV9 to TRBJ2-2, with D possibly being TRBD2 (6 bases). The V end lost 0 bases, the J end lost 9 bases, and 15 bases lay between the germline ends. The CDR3 is made up of 15 amino acids. CDR1 and CDR2 from the germline V gene are SGDLS and YYNGEE. DNA of the CDR3: TGTGCCAGCAGCGTAGGGACTACCCAGGGCCGGGAGCTGTTTTTT. Translation gives CASSVGTTQGRELFF.

This clonotype was found a few times. The V gene is TRBV4-1, the J gene TRBJ1-5; the D gene is possibly TRBD1 (5 bases). The germline CDR1 and CDR2 sequences are MGHRA and YSYEKL. The CDR3 sequence is 15 residues long. V was cut by 0 bases and J by 2 bases, with 8 bases left in between. CDR3 amino acids: CASSQEGVGNQPQHF. CDR3 DNA sequence: TGCGCCAGCAGCCAAGAGGGGGTCGGCAATCAGCCCCAGCATTTT.

This chain connects TRBV28 to TRBJ1-1, with TRBD1 matching over 7 bases. Per the germline V gene, CDR1 is MDHEN and CDR2 is SYDVKM. This CDR3 spans 18 amino acids. Trimming took 1 base from V and 1 from J; bases not matched to a gene: 12. CDR3 residues: CASSLYQGKTGANTEAFF. In DNA, the CDR3 is TGTGCCAGCAGTTTATATCAAGGAAAAACAGGGGCGAACACTGAAGCTTTCTTT.